The sequence of this T cell receptor (beta chain) was determined in a study of blood T cells in healthy people across ages. Then a second PCR, running roughly 6 to 11 cycles, was carried out with a sample-barcoded 5' primer and a J-beta primer mix. TCRdb re-analysed the 5' RACE reads in MiXCR, keeping a single row per CDR3 protein. The sample records 800,000 to 950,000 distinct CDR3 sequences, 35% to 40% being singletons. Deletions cut 0 bases from V and 7 bases from J, with 13 bases between. This CDR3 region has 14 residues. Germline V gives CDR1 SGHRS, CDR2 YFSETQ. V is TRBV5-1 and J is TRBJ1-2; the D is unclear. The sequenced sample consisted of blood. This clonotype was obtained from a man in his late teens or twenties in good health. In DNA form, the CDR3 reads TGCGCCAGCAGCTTGGCGGGAATGGATGGTGGCTACACCTTC. Its translation is CASSLAGMDGGYTF.